This TCR beta chain was retrieved from a study of blood T cell repertoires in COVID-19. Germline V gene data show CDR1 as GTSNPN and CDR2 as SVGIG (reference sequence). Trimming stripped 1 base from V and 3 bases from J, with 7 bases between. The length of the CDR3 is 13 residues. The repertoire was sequenced with immunoSEQ multiplex PCR; TCRdb's copy has only in-frame clones and lacks some. Of some 400,000 clones detected, about 89% appear once; the ten largest clones hold about 2.5%. This receptor was taken from a woman aged 60 to 75 with COVID-19, enrolled during active disease. This rearrangement joins TRBV30 to TRBJ2-1; D uncertain. Sequencing was performed on peripheral blood. The CDR3 DNA reads as TGTGCCTGGAGTGGTTTCAGCTACAATGAGCAGTTCTTC. Translation gives CAWSGFSYNEQFF.